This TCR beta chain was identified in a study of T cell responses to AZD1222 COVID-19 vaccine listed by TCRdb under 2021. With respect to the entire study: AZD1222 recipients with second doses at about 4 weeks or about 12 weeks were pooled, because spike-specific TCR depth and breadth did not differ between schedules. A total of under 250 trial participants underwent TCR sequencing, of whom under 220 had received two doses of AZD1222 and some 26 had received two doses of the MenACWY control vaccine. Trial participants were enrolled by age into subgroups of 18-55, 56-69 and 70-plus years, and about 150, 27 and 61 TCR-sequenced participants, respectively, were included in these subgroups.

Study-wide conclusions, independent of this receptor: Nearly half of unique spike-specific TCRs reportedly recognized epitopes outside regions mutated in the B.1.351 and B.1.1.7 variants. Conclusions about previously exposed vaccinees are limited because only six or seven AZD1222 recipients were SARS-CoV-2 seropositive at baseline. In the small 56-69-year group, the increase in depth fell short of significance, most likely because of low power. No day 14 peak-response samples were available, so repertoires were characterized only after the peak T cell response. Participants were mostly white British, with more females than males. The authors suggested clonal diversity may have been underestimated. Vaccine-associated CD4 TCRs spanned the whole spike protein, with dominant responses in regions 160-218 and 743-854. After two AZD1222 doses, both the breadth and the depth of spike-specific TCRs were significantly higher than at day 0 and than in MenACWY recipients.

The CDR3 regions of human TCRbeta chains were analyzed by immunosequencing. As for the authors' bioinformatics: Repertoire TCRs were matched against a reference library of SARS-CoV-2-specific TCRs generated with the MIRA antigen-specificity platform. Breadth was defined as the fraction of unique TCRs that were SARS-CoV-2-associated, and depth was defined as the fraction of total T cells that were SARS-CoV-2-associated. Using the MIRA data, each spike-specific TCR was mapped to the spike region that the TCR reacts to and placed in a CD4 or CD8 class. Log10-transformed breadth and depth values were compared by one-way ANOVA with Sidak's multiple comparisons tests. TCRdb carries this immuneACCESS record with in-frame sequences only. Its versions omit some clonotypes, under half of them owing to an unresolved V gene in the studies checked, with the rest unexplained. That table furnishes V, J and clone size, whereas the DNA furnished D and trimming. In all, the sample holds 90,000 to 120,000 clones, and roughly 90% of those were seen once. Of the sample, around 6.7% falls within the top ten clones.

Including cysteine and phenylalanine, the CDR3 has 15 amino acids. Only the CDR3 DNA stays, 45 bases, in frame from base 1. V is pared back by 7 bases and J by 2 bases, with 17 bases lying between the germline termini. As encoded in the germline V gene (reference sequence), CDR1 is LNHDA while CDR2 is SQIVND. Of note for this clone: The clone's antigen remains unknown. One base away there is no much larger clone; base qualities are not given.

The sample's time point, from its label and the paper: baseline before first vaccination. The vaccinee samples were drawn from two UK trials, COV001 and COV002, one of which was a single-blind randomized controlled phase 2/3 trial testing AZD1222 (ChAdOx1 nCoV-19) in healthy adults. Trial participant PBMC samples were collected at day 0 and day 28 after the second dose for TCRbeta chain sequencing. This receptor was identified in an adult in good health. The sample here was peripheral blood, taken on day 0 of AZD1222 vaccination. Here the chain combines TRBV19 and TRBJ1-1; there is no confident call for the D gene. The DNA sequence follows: TGTGCCAGTAAGCCGACCCAGGAGCGTAACACTGAAGCTTTCTTT. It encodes CASKPTQERNTEAFF.